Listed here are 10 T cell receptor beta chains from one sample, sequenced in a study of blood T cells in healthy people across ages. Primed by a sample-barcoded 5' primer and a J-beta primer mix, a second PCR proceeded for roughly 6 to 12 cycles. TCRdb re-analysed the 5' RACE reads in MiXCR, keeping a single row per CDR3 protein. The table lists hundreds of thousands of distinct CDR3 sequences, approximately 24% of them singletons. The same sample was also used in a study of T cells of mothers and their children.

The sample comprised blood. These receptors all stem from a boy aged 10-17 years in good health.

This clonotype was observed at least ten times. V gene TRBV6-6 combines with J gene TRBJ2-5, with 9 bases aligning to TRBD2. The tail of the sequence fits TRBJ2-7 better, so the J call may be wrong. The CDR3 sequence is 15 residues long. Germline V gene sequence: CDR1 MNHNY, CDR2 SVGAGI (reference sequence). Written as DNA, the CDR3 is TGTGCCAGCAGTTACTCTAGCGGGGGTGGCGACGAGCAGTACTTC. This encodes CASSYSSGGGDEQYF.

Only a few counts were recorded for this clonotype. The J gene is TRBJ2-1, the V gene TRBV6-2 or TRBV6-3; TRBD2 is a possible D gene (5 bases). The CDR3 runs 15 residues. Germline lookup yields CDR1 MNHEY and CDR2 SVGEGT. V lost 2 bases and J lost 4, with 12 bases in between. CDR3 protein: CASSYPGVRYNEQFF. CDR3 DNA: TGTGCCAGCAGTTACCCCGGGGTTAGATACAATGAGCAGTTCTTC.

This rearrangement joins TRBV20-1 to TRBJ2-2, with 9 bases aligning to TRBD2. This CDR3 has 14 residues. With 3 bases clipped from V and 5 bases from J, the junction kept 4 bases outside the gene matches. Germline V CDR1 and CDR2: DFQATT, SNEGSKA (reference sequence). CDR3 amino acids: CSARGGLATGELFF. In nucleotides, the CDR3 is TGCAGTGCTAGGGGGGGACTAGCAACCGGGGAGCTGTTTTTT.

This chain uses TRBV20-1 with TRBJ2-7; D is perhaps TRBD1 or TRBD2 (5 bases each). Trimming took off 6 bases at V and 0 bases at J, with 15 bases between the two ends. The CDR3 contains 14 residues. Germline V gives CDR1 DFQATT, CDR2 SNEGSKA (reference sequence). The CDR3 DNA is TGCAGTGCCCAGCACGGGACGTACTCCTACGAGCAGTACTTC. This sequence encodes CSAQHGTYSYEQYF.

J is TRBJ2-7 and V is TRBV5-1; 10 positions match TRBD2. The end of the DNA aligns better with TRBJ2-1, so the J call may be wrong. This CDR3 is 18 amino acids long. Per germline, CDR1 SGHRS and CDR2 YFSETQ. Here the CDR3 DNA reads TGCGCCAGCAGCTTGGAGCTCGGACTAGCGGCCAACTACAATGAGCAGTTCTTC. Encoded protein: CASSLELGLAANYNEQFF.

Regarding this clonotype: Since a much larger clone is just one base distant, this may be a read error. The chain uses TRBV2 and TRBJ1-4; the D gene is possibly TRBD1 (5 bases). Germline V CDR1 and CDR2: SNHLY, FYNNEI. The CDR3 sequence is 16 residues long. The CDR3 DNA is TGTGCCAGCAGTGAAAACGCGGCAGGGTTGAATGGAAAACTGTTTTTT. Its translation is CASSENAAGLNGKLFF.

CDR3 coding DNA: TGTGCCAGCAGCTTAGCGAACGGGGGAGCGGCAGATACGCAGTATTTT. It is translated as CASSLANGGAADTQYF. The chain couples TRBV7-2 to TRBJ2-3; maybe TRBD2 (6 bases). Deletions cut 0 bases from V and 4 bases from J, with 14 bases between. Germline V CDR1 and CDR2: SGHTA, FQGNSA. This CDR3 contains 16 residues.

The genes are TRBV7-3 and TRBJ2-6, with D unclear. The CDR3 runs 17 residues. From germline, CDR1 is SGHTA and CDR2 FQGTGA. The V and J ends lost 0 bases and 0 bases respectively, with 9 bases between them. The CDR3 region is CASSLTVLPSGANVLTF. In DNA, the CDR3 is TGTGCCAGCAGCTTAACGGTTCTTCCCTCTGGGGCCAACGTCCTGACTTTC.

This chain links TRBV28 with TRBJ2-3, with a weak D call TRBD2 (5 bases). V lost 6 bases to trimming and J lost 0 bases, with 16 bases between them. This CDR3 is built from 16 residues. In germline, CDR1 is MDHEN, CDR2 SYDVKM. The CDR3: CASSLPMGGSTDTQYF. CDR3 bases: TGTGCCAGCAGCCTCCCCATGGGCGGGAGCACAGATACGCAGTATTTT.

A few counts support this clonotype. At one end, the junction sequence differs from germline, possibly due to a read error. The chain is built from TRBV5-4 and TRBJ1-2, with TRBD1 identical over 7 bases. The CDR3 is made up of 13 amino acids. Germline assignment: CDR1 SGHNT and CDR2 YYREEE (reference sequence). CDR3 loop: CASSSGGETGYTF. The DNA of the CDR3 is TGTGCCAGCAGCTCAGGGGGGGAGACTGGCTATACCTTC.